The entry below gives a single TCR beta chain sequence along with its context. The data belong to a study of blood T cell repertoires in COVID-19. Study processing details: Nucleated cell number was recorded as an estimate derived from reference gene primer amplification. Using immunoSEQ multiplex PCR, the repertoire was profiled, and TCRdb retains in-frame clones only, with some absent. V and J calls and clone size come straight from that table; D and trimming were deduced from the DNA. The sample carries more than 300,000 clones, 65% to 90% recorded once. The germline CDR1 and CDR2 sequences are KGHSH and LQKENI. V lost 6 bases and J 1 base, leaving 13 bases between the germline ends. The CDR3 covers 15 residues.

The specimen sequenced was PBMCs or T cells enriched from blood (not recorded which). This chain joins TRBV18 and TRBJ1-5, with a tentative D call TRBD1 (5 bases). This receptor was identified in a woman between 18 and 30 years old who had recovered from COVID-19. The CDR3 spells CASSRGTLSNQPQHF. The CDR3 DNA follows: TGTGCCAGCTCGCGAGGGACTTTGAGCAATCAGCCCCAGCATTTT. Complete variable domain (other parts from reference TRBV18 and TRBJ1-5): NAGVMQNPRHLVRRRGQEARLRCSPMKGHSHVYWYRQLPEEGLKFMVYLQKENIIDESGMPKERFSAEFPKEGPSILRIQQVVRGDSAAYFCASSRGTLSNQPQHFGDGTRLSIL.